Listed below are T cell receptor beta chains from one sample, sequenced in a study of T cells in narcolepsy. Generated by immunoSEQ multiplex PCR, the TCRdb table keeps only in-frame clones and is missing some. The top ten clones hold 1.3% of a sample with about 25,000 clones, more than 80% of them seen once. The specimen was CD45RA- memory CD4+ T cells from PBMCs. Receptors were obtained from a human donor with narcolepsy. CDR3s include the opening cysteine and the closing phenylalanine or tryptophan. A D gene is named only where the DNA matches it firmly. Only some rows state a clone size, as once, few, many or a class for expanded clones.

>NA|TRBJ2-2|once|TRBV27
CASSSIRAGELFF
TGTGCCAGCAGTTCGATACGCGCCGGGGAGCTGTTTTTT
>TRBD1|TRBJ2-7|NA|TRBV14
CASSLQGAGEQYF
TGTGCCAGCAGCCTACAGGGGGCGGGGGAGCAGTACTTC
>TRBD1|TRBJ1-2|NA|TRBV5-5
CASSPDRAAGYTF
TGTGCCAGCAGCCCGGACAGGGCTGCTGGCTACACCTTC
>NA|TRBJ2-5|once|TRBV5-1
CASSTQAQSETQYF
TGCGCCAGCAGCACCCAGGCCCAATCGGAGACCCAGTACTTC
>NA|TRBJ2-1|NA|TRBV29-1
CSLYQGPRDNEQFF
TGCAGCCTCTATCAGGGGCCGAGGGACAATGAGCAGTTCTTC
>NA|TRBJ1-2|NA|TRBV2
CASSEAKRGYTF
TGTGCCAGCAGCGAAGCGAAGAGGGGGTACACCTTC
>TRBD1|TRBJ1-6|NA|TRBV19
CASSIDSGTGNSPLHF
TGTGCCAGTAGTATAGACTCCGGGACAGGGAATTCACCCCTCCACTTT
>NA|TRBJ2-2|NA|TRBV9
CASSTRGARTGELFF
TGTGCCAGCAGCACACGCGGGGCGCGGACCGGGGAGCTGTTTTTT
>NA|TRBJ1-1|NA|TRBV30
CAWEARVNTEAFF
TGTGCCTGGGAAGCCAGGGTGAACACTGAAGCTTTCTTT
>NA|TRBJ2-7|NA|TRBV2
CASSETGETYEQYF
TGTGCCAGCAGTGAAACGGGAGAAACCTACGAGCAGTACTTC
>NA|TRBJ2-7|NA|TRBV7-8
CASGRGARHEEQYF
TGTGCCAGCGGACGTGGGGCCAGGCATGAGGAGCAGTACTTC
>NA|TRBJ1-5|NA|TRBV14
CASSQSPGQPQHF
TGTGCCAGCAGCCAATCCCCAGGTCAGCCCCAGCATTTT
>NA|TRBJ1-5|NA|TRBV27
CARQVTQPQHF
TGTGCCAGACAGGTTACTCAGCCCCAGCATTTT
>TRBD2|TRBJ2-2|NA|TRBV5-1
CASSLTSGDIGELFF
TGCGCCAGCAGCTTGACTAGCGGGGATATCGGGGAGCTGTTTTTT
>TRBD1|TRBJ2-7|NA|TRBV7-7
CASSLNQGAYEQYF
TGTGCCAGCAGCTTAAATCAGGGGGCCTACGAGCAGTACTTC
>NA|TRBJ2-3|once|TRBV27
CASSWEGARDTQYF
TGTGCCAGCAGTTGGGAAGGGGCGCGGGATACGCAGTATTTT
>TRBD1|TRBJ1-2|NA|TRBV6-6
CASSSDRELYGYTF
TGTGCCAGCAGTTCCGACAGGGAACTCTATGGCTACACCTTC